These 8 T cell receptor beta chains came from one sample sequenced in a study of tissue T cells after allogeneic stem cell transplantation. Produced via immunoSEQ multiplex PCR; TCRdb's table is partial and in-frame only. The repertoire holds 3,400 or so clones, with roughly 50% as singletons. Time point: mouse harvest day 14 after allogeneic transplant. Tail vein injection delivered 10^7 T-cell-depleted bone marrow cells and 10^6 splenic CD5+ T cells. Sequencing was carried out using gut tissue. The receptor set was obtained from a female BALB/c mouse given C57BL/6 T cells with graft-versus-host disease after an allogeneic hematopoietic cell transplant.

Concerning this clone: Gene names are the mouse ones. From the germline J gene comes the end of the CDR3, since the read stops 1 residue before it. The chain is built from TRBV23 and TRBJ2-4; no check of the table's D call, TRBD2, against the DNA was made. Germline V gives CDR1 KGHTA, CDR2 FQNQQP. The CDR3 has 17 amino acids. CDR3 DNA, as far as it was read: TGCTCCAGCAGTCAATCAAGAGACTGGGGCGTTCAAAACACCTTGTAC. It encodes CSSSQSRDWGVQNTLY. The entire CDR3 is CSSSQSRDWGVQNTLYF.

This clone was observed a handful of times. Genes and germline come from the mouse. The read halts 1 residue ahead of the CDR3 end, with the missing end drawn from the germline J gene. The gene calls are TRBV12-2 and TRBJ2-3; TRBD2 matches at 11 bases. Unmatched junction bases numbered 2, after V lost 4 bases and J lost 0 bases. Germline CDR1 reads SGHLS; CDR2 reads HYDKME. The CDR3 sequence is 15 residues long. CDR3 in amino acids: CASSGDWGSAETLYF. CDR3 DNA (partial): TGTGCCAGCTCGGGGGACTGGGGGAGTGCAGAAACGCTGTAT. Supplemented by reference TRBV12-2 and TRBJ2-3, the full variable domain reads NSGVVQSPRYIIKGKGERSILKCIPISGHLSVAWYQQTQGQELKFFIQHYDKMERDKGNLPSRFSVQQFDDYHSEMNMSALELEDSAVYFCASSGDWGSAETLYFGSGTRLTVL.

Note on this clone: Gene names and germline match the mouse. The read terminates 1 residue before the CDR3 end, so the remaining end is supplied by the germline J gene. The rearrangement links TRBV26 to TRBJ2-1; TRBD1 aligns across 8 bases. V gave up 4 bases and J gave up 4 bases; unmatched junction bases: 3. Germline loops: CDR1 KGHPV, CDR2 FQNQEV (reference sequence). The CDR3 runs to 14 residues. The DNA read from the CDR3 is TGTGCCAGCAGTCCCCGGGACAGGTATGCTGAGCAGTTC. Amino acids: CASSPRDRYAEQF. The whole CDR3 reads CASSPRDRYAEQFF.

In the case of this clone: Gene names are the mouse ones. Incomplete CDR3 DNA: TGTGCCAGCAGGAGAGGACTGGGGGTTAACTATGCTGAGCAGTTC. This encodes CASRRGLGVNYAEQF. The complete CDR3 protein is CASRRGLGVNYAEQFF. This chain joins TRBV13-3 and TRBJ2-1; 10 positions agree with TRBD2. The CDR3 goes on 1 residue after the read ends, and that part is filled in from the germline J gene. With 5 bases clipped from V and 0 bases from J, the junction kept 5 bases outside the gene matches. CDR1 NNHDY and CDR2 SYVADS come from the germline V gene. The CDR3 is 16 residues long.

Comment on this clone: Germline and genes: mouse. Sequencing ends 1 residue short of the CDR3 end; the germline J gene provides the rest. This rearrangement joins TRBV24 to TRBJ2-1, with 12 bases fitting TRBD1. Trimming took 3 bases from V and 6 from J; bases not matched to a gene: 3. The V gene's germline CDR1 is KGHTA and CDR2 FRNEEI. The CDR3 loop spans 15 amino acids. The covered CDR3 bases are TGTGCCAGCAGTCTCGGGACAGGGGGCTGTGCTGAGCAGTTC. It specifies CASSLGTGGCAEQF. The whole CDR3 sequence is CASSLGTGGCAEQFF.

Turning to this clone: Mouse gene names and germline throughout. The CDR3 is cut off 1 residue early in the read; its end comes from the germline J gene. The V call is TRBV15, the J call TRBJ2-1; TRBD2 agrees at 12 bases. This CDR3 has 14 amino acids. The germline CDR1 and CDR2 sequences are SGHND and FRSKSL. The trim removed 6 bases at V and 7 bases at J, leaving 4 bases unmatched. The sequenced part of the CDR3 DNA is TGTGCCAGCAGGACTGGGGGGGCTGGGGCTGAGCAGTTC. Its protein is CASRTGGAGAEQF. The entire CDR3 protein is CASRTGGAGAEQFF.

This clone is labeled large. Mouse gene names and germline throughout. Other nucleotide sequences in the sample specify the same CDR3. The CDR3 reads CASSRWTGGYAEQFF. The DNA read from the CDR3 is TGTGCCAGCAGTCGTTGGACTGGGGGGTATGCTGAGCAGTTC. The V and J genes are TRBV14 and TRBJ2-1, with 11 bases matching TRBD2. The read is 1 residue too short to cover the CDR3 end, so that end is filled in from the germline J gene. Per the germline V gene, CDR1 is SGHDT and CDR2 is FRDEAV. After removal of 4 bases from V and 4 bases from J, the junction contained 4 bases not matched to a gene. The CDR3 spans 15 residues.

Worth noting for this clone: Germline and genes: mouse. The read falls 1 residue short of the CDR3 end, and the missing part is taken from the germline J gene. The rearrangement links TRBV4 to TRBJ2-4; D is unclear. The germline V gene has CDR1 LGHDT and CDR2 YNNKQL (reference sequence). Trimming stripped 5 bases from V and 0 bases from J, with 9 bases between. The CDR3 extends over 14 amino acids. The CDR3 bases that were read are TGTGCCAGCAGCCCTACACCTAGTCAAAACACCTTGTAC. Its translation is CASSPTPSQNTLY. The full CDR3 reads CASSPTPSQNTLYF.